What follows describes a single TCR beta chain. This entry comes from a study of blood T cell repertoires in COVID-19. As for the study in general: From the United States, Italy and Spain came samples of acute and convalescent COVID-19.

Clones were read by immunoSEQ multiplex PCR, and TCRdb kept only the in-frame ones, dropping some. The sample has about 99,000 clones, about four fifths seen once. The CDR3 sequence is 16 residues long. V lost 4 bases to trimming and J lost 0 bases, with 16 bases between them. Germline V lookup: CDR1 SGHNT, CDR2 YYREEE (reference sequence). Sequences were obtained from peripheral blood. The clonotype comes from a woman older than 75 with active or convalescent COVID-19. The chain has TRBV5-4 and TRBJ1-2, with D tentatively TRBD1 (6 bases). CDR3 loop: CASSQGLFTSNYGYTF. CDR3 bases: TGTGCCAGCAGCCAGGGGCTCTTTACCTCTAACTATGGCTACACCTTC.